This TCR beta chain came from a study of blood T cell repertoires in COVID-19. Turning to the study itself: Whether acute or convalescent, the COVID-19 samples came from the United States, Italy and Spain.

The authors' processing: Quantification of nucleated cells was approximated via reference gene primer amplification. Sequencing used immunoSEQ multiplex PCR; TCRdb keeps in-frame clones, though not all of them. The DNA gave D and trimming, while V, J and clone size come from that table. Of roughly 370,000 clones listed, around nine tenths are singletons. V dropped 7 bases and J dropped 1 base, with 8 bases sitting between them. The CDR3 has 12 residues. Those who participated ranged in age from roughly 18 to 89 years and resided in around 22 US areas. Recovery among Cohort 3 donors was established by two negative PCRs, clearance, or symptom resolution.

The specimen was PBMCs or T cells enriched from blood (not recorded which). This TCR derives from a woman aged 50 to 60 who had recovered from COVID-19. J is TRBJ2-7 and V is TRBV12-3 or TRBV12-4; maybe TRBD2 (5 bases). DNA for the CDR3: TGTGCCAGCACCGGCGGGTCCTACGAGCAGTACTTC. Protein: CASTGGSYEQYF.